The 15 T cell receptor beta chains given below trace back to one sample, sequenced in a study of blood T cell repertoires in COVID-19. Some clones are missing from TCRdb's copy, which holds only in-frame ones; the method was immunoSEQ multiplex PCR. The sample consists of about 85,000 clones, roughly 89% of them appearing once. The sequencing input was peripheral blood. These receptors all come from a woman older than 75 with active or convalescent COVID-19.

The V gene is TRBV10-3, the J gene TRBJ2-2, with 11 bases that match TRBD1. This CDR3 has 14 residues. Unmatched junction bases numbered 6, after V lost 8 bases and J lost 7 bases. CDR1 and CDR2 (germline): ENHRY, SYGVKD. The CDR3 region has the DNA TGTGCCATCGGGGACAGGGGGAAGAGCGGGGAGCTGTTTTTT. This sequence encodes CAIGDRGKSGELFF.

This clone appeared a single time. The chain is built from TRBV5-1 and TRBJ2-3; D might be TRBD1 (5 bases). Trimming shortened V by 6 bases and J by 1 base, and 12 bases separated the two germline ends. The CDR3 has 14 residues. CDR1 and CDR2 from the germline V gene are SGHRS and YFSETQ. The CDR3 loop is CASIRGMGTDTQYF. CDR3 bases: TGCGCCAGCATTAGGGGTATGGGCACAGATACGCAGTATTTT.

This chain links TRBV6-2 or TRBV6-3 with TRBJ2-3; D is perhaps TRBD2 (5 bases). Trimming took 0 bases from V and 4 from J, leaving 8 bases between them. The CDR3 runs 14 residues. The germline V gene encodes CDR1 MNHEY and CDR2 SVGEGT. CDR3 in amino acids: CASSYSLASDTQYF. CDR3 DNA: TGTGCCAGCAGTTACTCGCTAGCATCAGATACGCAGTATTTT.

The chain combines TRBV30 with TRBJ1-5; TRBD1 matches at 8 bases. Germline V lookup: CDR1 GTSNPN, CDR2 SVGIG (reference sequence). J was trimmed by 1 base and V by 1 base; bases with no gene match: 3. CDR3 length equals 15 residues. In DNA form, the CDR3 reads TGTGCCTGGAGTGGACAGGGGAGCAGCAATCAGCCCCAGCATTTT. It encodes CAWSGQGSSNQPQHF.

This clone was observed once. The chain uses TRBV7-2 and TRBJ1-2; tentative D call: TRBD1 (5 bases). Germline CDR1 SGHTA, CDR2 FQGNSA. V gave up 1 base and J gave up 5 bases, with 11 bases separating them. This CDR3 has 14 residues. The CDR3 loop reads CASSLDPGGYGYTF. CDR3 nucleotides: TGTGCCAGCAGCTTAGACCCGGGGGGGTATGGCTACACCTTC. The variable domain in full, with the rest retrieved from reference TRBV7-2 and TRBJ1-2, is GAGVSQSPSNKVTEKGKDVELRCDPISGHTALYWYRQSLGQGLEFLIYFQGNSAPDKSGLPSDRFSAERTGGSVSTLTIQRTQQEDSAVYLCASSLDPGGYGYTFGSGTRLTVV.

This chain links TRBV5-4 with TRBJ2-6; no definite D call. CDR3 length: 16 amino acids. V was clipped by 0 bases and J by 0 bases, with 7 bases between them. CDR1 is SGHNT and CDR2 is YYREEE in the germline V gene (reference sequence). The CDR3 reads CASSLGLPSGANVLTF. CDR3 nucleotide sequence: TGTGCCAGCAGCTTGGGGCTTCCCTCTGGGGCCAACGTCCTGACTTTC.

This chain joins TRBV4-1 and TRBJ2-4; D may be TRBD1 (5 bases). The V gene lost 2 bases and the J gene lost 2 bases, with 16 bases spanning the gap. This CDR3 comprises 17 residues. Germline loops: CDR1 MGHRA, CDR2 YSYEKL. CDR3 sequence: CASSQLGEQISKNIQYF. CDR3 coding DNA: TGCGCCAGCAGCCAATTAGGGGAACAGATCTCCAAAAACATTCAGTACTTC.

The chain combines TRBV11-2 with TRBJ2-7, with 10 positions matching TRBD2. The germline V gene has CDR1 SGHAT and CDR2 FQNNGV. V lost 3 bases to trimming and J lost 7 bases; unmatched junction nucleotides: 9. This CDR3 has 15 residues. This CDR3 is CASSFTLAGEREQYF. DNA of the CDR3: TGTGCCAGCAGCTTCACTCTAGCGGGAGAGAGGGAGCAGTACTTC.

The chain uses TRBV5-1 and TRBJ1-1, with 8 bases lining up with TRBD1. Looked up from germline, CDR1 is SGHRS and CDR2 is YFSETQ. V lost 2 bases to trimming and J lost 1 base; unmatched junction nucleotides: 1. The CDR3 is made up of 14 amino acids. The CDR3 sequence: CASSFGQGNTEAFF. CDR3 coding DNA: TGCGCCAGCAGCTTCGGACAGGGGAACACTGAAGCTTTCTTT. Filled out from reference TRBV5-1 and TRBJ1-1, the complete variable domain reads KAGVTQTPRYLIKTRGQQVTLSCSPISGHRSVSWYQQTPGQGLQFLFEYFSETQRNKGNFPGRFSGRQFSNSRSEMNVSTLELGDSALYLCASSFGQGNTEAFFGQGTRLTVV.

The chain combines TRBV5-1 with TRBJ1-3; D remains ambiguous. Germline V gives CDR1 SGHRS, CDR2 YFSETQ. Trimming removed 1 base at V and 2 bases at J, with 13 bases between. The CDR3 consists of 16 residues. This CDR3 reads CASSLQPLRAGNTIYF. The CDR3 nucleotides read TGCGCCAGCAGCTTGCAACCTCTGAGGGCTGGAAACACCATATATTTT.

The chain combines TRBV19 with TRBJ1-2; D may be TRBD1 (5 bases). The V end was cut by 4 bases, the J end by 1 base, with 16 bases between. Germline CDR1 reads LNHDA; CDR2 reads SQIVND (reference sequence). The CDR3 consists of 16 residues. This CDR3 reads CASSTPPTALNYGYTF. The CDR3 DNA follows: TGTGCCAGTAGTACCCCACCGACAGCCCTTAACTATGGCTACACCTTC.

The J gene is TRBJ1-2, the V gene TRBV18; possibly TRBD1 for D (6 bases). V was clipped by 3 bases and J by 2 bases, with 13 bases between them. Germline-derived CDR1 and CDR2 are KGHSH and LQKENI. The CDR3 covers 15 residues. CDR3 region: CASSPSGTPNYGYTF. CDR3 bases: TGTGCCAGCTCACCTTCAGGGACACCCAACTATGGCTACACCTTC.

This clone was counted between two and nine times. This sequence joins TRBV7-9 and TRBJ1-2; 10 nucleotides match TRBD1. In germline, CDR1 is SEHNR, CDR2 FQNEAQ (reference sequence). The CDR3 contains 14 residues. V lost 0 bases, J lost 8 bases, and 3 bases stayed unmatched. The CDR3 DNA reads as TGTGCCAGCAGCTTAGCCGGGACAGGGGACGGCTACACCTTC. It translates to CASSLAGTGDGYTF.

V gene TRBV11-3 combines with J gene TRBJ2-1, with 16 bases identical to TRBD2. Trimming at V came to 4 bases and at J to 7 bases, leaving 7 bases not matched to a gene. Germline V gives CDR1 SGHNT, CDR2 YENEEA. CDR3 size: 17 residues. CDR3 nucleotide sequence: TGTGCCAGCAGCTCCAAGGGACTAGCGGGAGGGGGTAATGAGCAGTTCTTC. Translated, it gives CASSSKGLAGGGNEQFF.

The V gene is TRBV18, the J gene TRBJ2-1; TRBD2 might be the D (5 bases). The V end lost 6 bases, the J end lost 2 bases, and 14 bases lay between the germline ends. The CDR3 spans 15 residues. Germline loops: CDR1 KGHSH, CDR2 LQKENI. CDR3 sequence: CASSTTIQPYNEQFF. In nucleotides, the CDR3 is TGTGCCAGCTCGACTACGATCCAACCCTACAATGAGCAGTTCTTC.